This T cell receptor beta chain was observed in a study of Tregs in tolerant kidney transplant recipients. The count of this clone is one. Mixed chimerism was transient after nonmyeloablative marrow transplants from related graft donors. Thawed PBMCs were FACS-sorted into unstimulated CD4+CD25+CD127- regulatory T cells, CD4+CD25- non-regulatory cells, CD4 and CD8 cells. Germline values: CDR1 MNHEY, CDR2 SVGAGI. The CDR3 is 13 residues long. The germline V and J ends were trimmed by 5 bases and 2 bases, with 10 bases remaining between them. The table came from immunoSEQ multiplex PCR; TCRdb's copy has only in-frame clones and leaves some out. The sample shows 50,000 or so clones, over 85% of them seen only once.

The clonotype originates from a human patient who received a combined kidney and bone marrow transplant. Some T cells may possibly be graft donor cells. This material consisted of CD8+ T cells from blood (PBMCs), taken 12 months after the transplant. J is TRBJ2-7 and V is TRBV6-5, with D uncertain. In DNA, the CDR3 is TGTGCCAGCAGTACAGCCACACCCTACGAGCAGTACTTC. It specifies CASSTATPYEQYF.